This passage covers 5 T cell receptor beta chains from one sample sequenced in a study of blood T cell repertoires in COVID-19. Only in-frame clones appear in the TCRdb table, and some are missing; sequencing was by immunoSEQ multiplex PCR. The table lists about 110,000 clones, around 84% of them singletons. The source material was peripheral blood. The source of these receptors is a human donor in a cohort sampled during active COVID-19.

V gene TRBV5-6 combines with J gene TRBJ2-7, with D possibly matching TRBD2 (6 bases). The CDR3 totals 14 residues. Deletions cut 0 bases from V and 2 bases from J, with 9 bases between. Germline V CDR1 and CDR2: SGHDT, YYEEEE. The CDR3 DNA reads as TGTGCCAGCAGCTTGGGAGGGACTCCCTACGAGCAGTACTTC. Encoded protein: CASSLGGTPYEQYF.

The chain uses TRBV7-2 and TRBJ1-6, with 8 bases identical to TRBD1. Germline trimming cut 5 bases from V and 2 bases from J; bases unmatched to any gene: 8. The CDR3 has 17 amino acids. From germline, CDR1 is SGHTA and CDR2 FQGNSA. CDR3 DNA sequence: TGTGCCAGCAGCCGTGGACAGGGCAGCCCCTATAATTCACCCCTCCACTTT. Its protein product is CASSRGQGSPYNSPLHF.

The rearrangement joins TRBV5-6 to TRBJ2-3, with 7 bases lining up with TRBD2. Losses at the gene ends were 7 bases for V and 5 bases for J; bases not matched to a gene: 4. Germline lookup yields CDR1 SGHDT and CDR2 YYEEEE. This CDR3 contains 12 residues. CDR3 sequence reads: CASGRGGDTQYF. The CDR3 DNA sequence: TGTGCCAGCGGGAGGGGAGGAGATACGCAGTATTTT. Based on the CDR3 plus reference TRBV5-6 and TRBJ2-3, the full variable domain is DAGVTQSPTHLIKTRGQQVTLRCSPKSGHDTVSWYQQALGQGPQFIFQYYEEEERQRGNFPDRFSGHQFPNYSSELNVNALLLGDSALYLCASGRGGDTQYFGPGTRLTVL.

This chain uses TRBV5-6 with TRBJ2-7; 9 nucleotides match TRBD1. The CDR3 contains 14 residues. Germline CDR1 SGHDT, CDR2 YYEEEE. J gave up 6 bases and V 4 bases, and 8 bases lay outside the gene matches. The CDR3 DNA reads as TGTGCCAGCAGCCGCGGACAGGGGAGCGCCGAGCAGTACTTC. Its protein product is CASSRGQGSAEQYF. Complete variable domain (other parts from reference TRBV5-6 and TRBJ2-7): DAGVTQSPTHLIKTRGQQVTLRCSPKSGHDTVSWYQQALGQGPQFIFQYYEEEERQRGNFPDRFSGHQFPNYSSELNVNALLLGDSALYLCASSRGQGSAEQYFGPGTRLTVT.

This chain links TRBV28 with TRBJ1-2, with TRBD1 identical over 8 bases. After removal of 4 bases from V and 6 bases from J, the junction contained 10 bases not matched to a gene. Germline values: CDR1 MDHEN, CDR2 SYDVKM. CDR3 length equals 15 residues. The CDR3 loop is CASSSGDSGQDGYTF. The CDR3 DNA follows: TGTGCCAGCAGTTCAGGAGACTCGGGACAGGATGGCTACACCTTC.